The rows below give T cell receptor beta chains drawn from one sample of a study of PD-L1 blockade in urothelial cancer. Some clones are missing from TCRdb's copy, which holds only in-frame ones; the method was immunoSEQ multiplex PCR. The sample includes 50,000 to 55,000 clones, 70% to 90% of them seen just once. This material consisted of PBMCs, taken around atezolizumab (anti-PD-L1) treatment. All receptors derive from a man between 60 and 70 years old with urothelial cancer. CDR3s include the opening cysteine and the closing phenylalanine or tryptophan. A D gene is named only where the DNA matches it firmly. Size is stated for part of the rows, as once, few or many counts, or as a class when the clone is expanded.

size,J,V,D,CDR3,DNA
NA,TRBJ1-1,TRBV30,TRBD1,CAWSQGEWTEAFF,TGTGCCTGGAGTCAGGGGGAGTGGACTGAAGCTTTCTTT
NA,TRBJ2-6,TRBV4-3,NA,CASSQEPTGPGGANVLTF,TGCGCCAGCAGCCAAGAGCCCACAGGACCGGGTGGGGCCAACGTCCTGACTTTC
NA,TRBJ2-3,TRBV4-1,TRBD1,CASSQNRWTGEGTDTQYF,TGCGCCAGCAGCCAAAACCGATGGACAGGGGAAGGCACAGATACGCAGTATTTT
NA,TRBJ1-4,TRBV7-9,NA,CASSLSGSGEKLFF,TGTGCCAGCAGCTTATCAGGTAGCGGCGAAAAACTGTTTTTT
NA,TRBJ2-7,TRBV2,TRBD1,CASSFFAGQGNEQYF,TGTGCCAGCAGCTTCTTCGCAGGACAGGGTAACGAGCAGTACTTC
once,TRBJ2-7,TRBV6-5,NA,CASTAGSSYEQYF,TGTGCCAGCACTGCAGGGTCGTCCTACGAGCAGTACTTC
NA,TRBJ2-7,TRBV5-1,TRBD2,CASRTSGSYEQYF,TGCGCCAGCCGGACTAGCGGGAGCTACGAGCAGTACTTC
NA,TRBJ1-2,TRBV5-4,TRBD1,CASSPGQSLAPKYGYTF,TGTGCCAGCAGCCCGGGACAGAGCCTGGCACCGAAGTATGGCTACACCTTC
NA,TRBJ1-1,TRBV5-1,TRBD1,CASSFRDRGANTEAFF,TGCGCCAGCAGCTTCCGGGACAGGGGGGCTAACACTGAAGCTTTCTTT
once,TRBJ2-4,TRBV5-1,NA,CASSFDTPAKNIQYF,TGCGCCAGCAGCTTCGACACACCAGCCAAAAACATTCAGTACTTC
once,TRBJ2-7,TRBV21-1,NA,CASSKYPGTYEQYF,TGTGCCAGCAGCAAATATCCAGGGACCTACGAGCAGTACTTC
NA,TRBJ1-2,TRBV30,TRBD1,CAWSEQGRYTF,TGTGCCTGGAGTGAACAGGGGAGGTACACCTTC
NA,TRBJ2-1,TRBV29-1,NA,CSVESPDRTRYNEQFF,TGCAGCGTTGAATCCCCCGATAGGACACGTTACAATGAGCAGTTCTTC
NA,TRBJ2-5,TRBV7-2,NA,CASSSQGKETQYF,TGTGCCAGCAGCTCACAGGGTAAAGAGACCCAGTACTTC
NA,TRBJ2-7,TRBV19,NA,CASSTLGRGEQYF,TGTGCCAGTAGTACCCTAGGAAGGGGCGAGCAGTACTTC
once,TRBJ2-3,TRBV28,TRBD1,CASSSGTGGDTQYF,TGTGCCAGCAGTTCAGGGACAGGGGGGGATACGCAGTATTTT
NA,TRBJ2-7,TRBV12-5,NA,CASAPTYREYEQYF,TGTGCTAGTGCCCCCACGTACAGGGAGTACGAGCAGTACTTC
NA,TRBJ1-4,TRBV6-5,NA,CASSYSGGEKLFF,TGTGCCAGCAGTTACTCGGGAGGAGAAAAACTGTTTTTT
NA,TRBJ2-5,TRBV5-5,NA,CASNLQGSLVETQYF,TGTGCCAGCAACCTACAGGGCTCGCTGGTCGAGACCCAGTACTTC
NA,TRBJ2-5,TRBV27,NA,CASSSRRGTQETQYF,TGTGCCAGCAGCTCCAGACGAGGGACTCAAGAGACCCAGTACTTC
NA,TRBJ1-1,TRBV29-1,NA,CSVIGGGSTEAFF,TGCAGCGTTATAGGGGGGGGTAGCACTGAAGCTTTCTTT
NA,TRBJ2-7,TRBV27,NA,CASSSPTRGSYEQYF,TGTGCCAGCAGTTCTCCGACTAGAGGGTCCTACGAGCAGTACTTC
NA,TRBJ2-5,TRBV6-5,NA,CASSSGRGLETQYF,TGTGCCAGCAGCTCAGGGCGGGGGCTCGAGACCCAGTACTTC
NA,TRBJ2-3,TRBV2,TRBD2,CASSEDGGGTDTQYF,TGTGCCAGCAGTGAGGACGGGGGGGGAACAGATACGCAGTATTTT
NA,TRBJ1-1,TRBV14,TRBD1,CASSQDRWGTEAFF,TGTGCCAGCAGCCAGGACAGGTGGGGCACTGAAGCTTTCTTT
once,TRBJ2-3,TRBV5-1,TRBD2,CASSPTQRGARDTQYF,TGCGCCAGCAGCCCCACGCAGCGGGGGGCCCGAGATACGCAGTATTTT
NA,TRBJ2-1,TRBV11-3,NA,CASSFRRAPYNEQFF,TGTGCCAGCAGCTTTCGGCGGGCCCCGTACAATGAGCAGTTCTTC